The clone carrying this TCR beta chain turned up a few times. Its target is not known. Each individual donor underwent a draw of 8 to 10 milliliters of peripheral blood. The germline gives CDR1 LGHDT, CDR2 YNNKEL (reference sequence). This CDR3 spans 14 amino acids. V was pared by 4 bases and J by 2 bases, with 12 bases between. Next came a second PCR, run for about 7 to 12 cycles, which used a sample-barcoded 5' primer along with a J-beta primer mix. TCRdb reprocessed the 5' RACE reads via MiXCR and lists one record per CDR3 protein. The table shows approximately 800,000 distinct CDR3 sequences, with just over 55% occurring only once. The data derive from a study of blood T cells in healthy people across ages. General study results and limits: Naive and antigen-experienced cells were not separated, limiting conclusive comparison. Greater diversity and more naive CD4+ cells were seen in long-lived donors than in aged donors.

The clonotype comes from a middle-aged man in good health. The specimen was blood. The chain has TRBV3-1 and TRBJ2-7, with D maybe TRBD1 (5 bases). The CDR3, as DNA: TGTGCCAGCAGCCTCAGGGTTCCTCCCTACGAGCAGTACTTC. It codes for CASSLRVPPYEQYF.